Below are 4 T cell receptor beta chains sequenced from a single sample in a study of T-cell memory formation after mild COVID-19. TCRdb ran MiXCR on the 5' RACE reads and lists one entry per CDR3 protein. The sample shows fewer than 550,000 distinct CDR3 sequences, over 15% of them seen only once. The sample was PBMCs or a T cell subset sorted from them (not recorded which). The receptor set was obtained from an adult woman who had mild COVID-19 (a few samples of this study predate the infection). Cell type and time point are not known.

The table lists this clonotype with a few counts. The rearrangement uses TRBV2 and TRBJ2-3; 11 positions agree with TRBD2. This CDR3 region has 15 residues. Germline V lookup: CDR1 SNHLY, CDR2 FYNNEI. V was clipped by 7 bases and J by 4 bases; unmatched bases: 7. CDR3 nucleotides: TGTGCCAGCACCCACCCGGGACTAGCGGCAGATACGCAGTATTTT. This codes for CASTHPGLAADTQYF.

This clonotype has just a few counts. This rearrangement joins TRBV12-3 or TRBV12-4 to TRBJ1-5, with a possible D match to TRBD1 (6 bases). The V gene lost 6 bases and the J gene lost 3 bases, with 9 bases spanning the gap. The CDR3 extends over 13 amino acids. This chain's CDR3 is CASSRTDNQPQHF. The CDR3 nucleotides are TGTGCCAGCAGCCGGACAGACAATCAGCCCCAGCATTTT.

The chain combines TRBV5-1 with TRBJ2-3, with D tentatively TRBD2 (6 bases). V was trimmed by 7 bases and J by 4 bases, leaving 16 bases between them. The CDR3 spans 14 residues. CDR1 SGHRS and CDR2 YFSETQ come from the germline V gene. The CDR3 region has the DNA TGCGCCAGCCCCGGCGGGAACGGGGCAGATACGCAGTATTTT. Its translation: CASPGGNGADTQYF.

V usage is TRBV7-6 and J usage is TRBJ2-5; D is possibly TRBD2 (5 bases). The V and J ends lost 2 bases and 5 bases respectively, with 18 bases between them. Germline CDR1 is SGHVS and CDR2 is FNYEAQ. This CDR3 spans 16 amino acids. The CDR3 DNA follows: TGTGCCAGCAGCTTATTGGTTGAACACTCGGGGGAGACCCAGTACTTC. Residues: CASSLLVEHSGETQYF.